What follows are 25 T cell receptor beta chains derived from one specimen sequenced in a study of cytomegalovirus exposure and HLA in healthy donors. Both 60 Vbeta primers and 13 Jbeta primers went into the PCR. Measured with immunoSEQ multiplex PCR; TCRdb has only the in-frame clones, and not every one. The table shows about 130,000 clones, with roughly 82% occurring only once. Sequenced: PBMCs. The source of these receptors is a woman aged 35 to 49 in good health and CMV-seropositive.

Here the CDR3 reads CASRVAADYHNYGYTF. The CDR3, as DNA: TGCGCCAGCAGGGTTGCCGCGGACTATCATAACTATGGCTACACCTTC. The rearrangement links TRBV5-1 to TRBJ1-2, with D uncertain. The CDR3 extends over 16 amino acids. Germline CDR1 is SGHRS and CDR2 is YFSETQ. Trimming took off 5 bases at V and 1 base at J, with 18 bases between the two ends.

This sequence joins TRBV5-4 and TRBJ2-7, with 7 bases that match TRBD2. The germline V gene has CDR1 SGHNT and CDR2 YYREEE (reference sequence). The CDR3 has 16 residues. V was clipped by 7 bases and J by 4 bases; unmatched bases: 17. CDR3 in DNA: TGTGCCAGCTCCTTGGCGTTTGGCGGGAGTGGGTACGAGCAGTACTTC. Translation gives CASSLAFGGSGYEQYF.

CDR3 nucleotides: TGTGCCAGCAGCTTACCGGGACAGACCTACGAGCAGTACTTC. This sequence encodes CASSLPGQTYEQYF. The rearrangement links TRBV7-8 to TRBJ2-7; 7 nucleotides line up with TRBD1. V lost 2 bases, J lost 2 bases, and 3 bases stayed unmatched. The germline gives CDR1 SGHVS, CDR2 FQNEAQ. This CDR3 is built from 14 residues.

This chain links TRBV19 with TRBJ1-1; D is unresolved. CDR3 size: 14 residues. Germline assignment: CDR1 LNHDA and CDR2 SQIVND (reference sequence). Deletions cut 3 bases from V and 0 bases from J, with 8 bases between. The CDR3 spells CASSMIHMNTEAFF. The DNA for the CDR3 is TGTGCCAGTAGTATGATACACATGAACACTGAAGCTTTCTTT.

CDR3 DNA sequence: TGTGCCAGCTCGAAACAGGGGGAGCATGGCTACACCTTC. Translated: CASSKQGEHGYTF. The V call is TRBV18, the J call TRBJ1-2; 8 positions agree with TRBD1. Per germline, CDR1 KGHSH and CDR2 LQKENI. The ends lost 6 bases at V and 6 bases at J; junction bases unmatched: 6. This CDR3 contains 13 residues.

The J gene is TRBJ2-3, the V gene TRBV10-2, with D possibly TRBD1 on 5 matching bases. Trimming removed 7 bases from V and 5 bases from J, with 19 bases in between. The CDR3 has 15 amino acids. Per the germline V gene, CDR1 is WSHSY and CDR2 is SAAADI. The DNA for the CDR3 is TGCGCCAGCATAGAGAACAGACGTCAGGGAGATACGCAGTATTTT. Its protein product is CASIENRRQGDTQYF.

This chain connects TRBV5-1 to TRBJ2-2; TRBD2 aligns across 8 bases. With 4 bases clipped from V and 5 bases from J, the junction kept 7 bases outside the gene matches. This CDR3 region has 15 residues. Germline CDR1 is SGHRS and CDR2 is YFSETQ. The CDR3 loop is CASSTIAGRTGELFF. The CDR3 DNA reads TGCGCCAGCAGCACCATAGCGGGACGGACCGGGGAGCTGTTTTTT.

This clone was observed once. CDR3 loop: CASSEVPQSGELFF. The CDR3 DNA is TGTGCCAGCAGTGAAGTTCCCCAGTCCGGGGAGCTGTTTTTT. The genes are TRBV6-1 and TRBJ2-2; no firm D call. Looked up from germline, CDR1 is MNHNS and CDR2 is SASEGT. The CDR3 is made up of 14 amino acids. Trimming stripped 1 base from V and 6 bases from J, with 9 bases between.

The chain uses TRBV5-1 and TRBJ1-2; possible D gene TRBD1, 5 bases. The V gene's germline CDR1 is SGHRS and CDR2 YFSETQ. V lost 4 bases to trimming and J lost 0 bases, with 16 bases between them. This CDR3 contains 16 residues. The CDR3 is CASSPGLQPANYGYTF. The CDR3 nucleotides read TGCGCCAGCAGCCCGGGACTCCAGCCCGCTAACTATGGCTACACCTTC. The whole variable domain, remainder taken from reference TRBV5-1 and TRBJ1-2, is KAGVTQTPRYLIKTRGQQVTLSCSPISGHRSVSWYQQTPGQGLQFLFEYFSETQRNKGNFPGRFSGRQFSNSRSEMNVSTLELGDSALYLCASSPGLQPANYGYTFGSGTRLTVV.

The chain combines TRBV30 with TRBJ1-2; the D is unclear. Per germline, CDR1 GTSNPN and CDR2 SVGIG (reference sequence). The V and J ends lost 1 base and 7 bases respectively, with 19 bases between them. The CDR3 is 15 residues long. The DNA for the CDR3 is TGTGCCTGGAGTGGAGTCGCCCAAGTAGAGGGTGGCTACACCTTC. Translating it yields CAWSGVAQVEGGYTF.

J is TRBJ2-7 and V is TRBV9; D is unresolved. Germline values: CDR1 SGDLS, CDR2 YYNGEE. Deletions cut 0 bases from V and 2 bases from J, with 6 bases between. The CDR3 spans 13 residues. CDR3 protein: CASSVAATYEQYF. As DNA, the CDR3 is TGTGCCAGCAGCGTAGCTGCGACCTACGAGCAGTACTTC.

This clone was seen only a few times. The chain joins TRBV7-9 to TRBJ2-7; 10 nucleotides agree with TRBD2. V shed 1 base, J shed 4 bases, and the junction held 4 bases outside the gene matches. This CDR3 is built from 15 residues. CDR1 is SEHNR and CDR2 is FQNEAQ in the germline V gene (reference sequence). The DNA for the CDR3 is TGTGCCAGCAGCTTAGGCGGGACTAGCGTTTACGAGCAGTACTTC. Translated: CASSLGGTSVYEQYF.

The J gene is TRBJ1-2, the V gene TRBV25-1; D perhaps matches TRBD1 (5 bases). V lost 4 bases and J 4 bases, leaving 13 bases between the germline ends. Germline V gene lookup returns CDR1 MGHDK and CDR2 SYGVNS. The CDR3 totals 14 residues. This CDR3 reads CASSALGGSYGYTF. Written as DNA, the CDR3 is TGTGCCAGCAGTGCCCTCGGGGGGAGCTATGGCTACACCTTC.

The V and J genes are TRBV5-1 and TRBJ1-1; unclear D gene. Trimming stripped 0 bases from V and 4 bases from J, with 13 bases between. Germline V lookup: CDR1 SGHRS, CDR2 YFSETQ. The CDR3 is made up of 15 amino acids. CDR3 DNA: TGCGCCAGCAGCTTGGCCACGGGTTCTGGCACTGAAGCTTTCTTT. It codes for CASSLATGSGTEAFF.

The rearrangement uses TRBV28 and TRBJ2-1; D not resolved. The V end was cut by 2 bases, the J end by 2 bases, with 10 bases between. From germline, CDR1 is MDHEN and CDR2 SYDVKM. This CDR3 has 15 amino acids. Here the CDR3 DNA reads TGTGCCAGCAGTTTAGTCCCCGCGACCTACAATGAGCAGTTCTTC. Its translation: CASSLVPATYNEQFF. Based on the CDR3 plus reference TRBV28 and TRBJ2-1, the full variable domain is DVKVTQSSRYLVKRTGEKVFLECVQDMDHENMFWYRQDPGLGLRLIYFSYDVKMKEKGDIPEGYSVSREKKERFSLILESASTNQTSMYLCASSLVPATYNEQFFGPGTRLTVL.

The chain recombines TRBV5-4 with TRBJ1-5; D is unclear. The V and J ends lost 0 bases and 8 bases respectively, with 6 bases between them. The CDR3 runs to 12 residues. CDR1 and CDR2 from the germline V gene are SGHNT and YYREEE (reference sequence). This CDR3 reads CASSLDGEPQHF. The CDR3 nucleotides read TGTGCCAGCAGCTTGGACGGGGAGCCCCAGCATTTT.

The chain combines TRBV28 with TRBJ1-1; D gene ambiguous. The CDR3 contains 13 residues. The V and J ends lost 7 bases and 1 base respectively, with 10 bases between them. In germline, CDR1 is MDHEN, CDR2 SYDVKM. This CDR3 reads CASTFGRNTEAFF. CDR3 nucleotide sequence: TGTGCCAGCACGTTTGGCAGGAACACTGAAGCTTTCTTT.

The V call is TRBV18, the J call TRBJ1-5; D gene ambiguous. CDR3 length: 13 amino acids. Germline loops: CDR1 KGHSH, CDR2 LQKENI. V shed 2 bases and J shed 8 bases, with 10 bases lying between them. DNA for the CDR3: TGTGCCAGCTCACCAGGGGAGAGCAAGCCCCAGCATTTT. Residues: CASSPGESKPQHF.

The rearrangement uses TRBV5-6 and TRBJ2-7; D not resolved. Germline loops: CDR1 SGHDT, CDR2 YYEEEE. V was shortened by 0 bases and J by 3 bases, with 13 bases between the two germline ends. The CDR3 is 15 amino acids. Written as DNA, the CDR3 is TGTGCCAGCAGCTTGGGACCGAAACTACACTACGAGCAGTACTTC. It specifies CASSLGPKLHYEQYF. The whole variable domain, filled in from reference TRBV5-6 and TRBJ2-7, reads DAGVTQSPTHLIKTRGQQVTLRCSPKSGHDTVSWYQQALGQGPQFIFQYYEEEERQRGNFPDRFSGHQFPNYSSELNVNALLLGDSALYLCASSLGPKLHYEQYFGPGTRLTVT.

The chain links TRBV5-1 to TRBJ2-7, with TRBD1 matching over 7 bases. The germline CDR1 and CDR2 sequences are SGHRS and YFSETQ. The trim removed 3 bases at V and 1 base at J, leaving 4 bases unmatched. The CDR3 is 14 amino acids. The CDR3 DNA reads TGCGCCAGCAGCTCCTCGGGACAGTCCTACGAGCAGTACTTC. Translating it yields CASSSSGQSYEQYF. The whole variable domain, remainder taken from reference TRBV5-1 and TRBJ2-7, is KAGVTQTPRYLIKTRGQQVTLSCSPISGHRSVSWYQQTPGQGLQFLFEYFSETQRNKGNFPGRFSGRQFSNSRSEMNVSTLELGDSALYLCASSSSGQSYEQYFGPGTRLTVT.

This sequence joins TRBV11-3 and TRBJ1-1; no clear D gene. This CDR3 region has 13 residues. The germline gives CDR1 SGHNT, CDR2 YENEEA. The V end lost 2 bases, the J end lost 2 bases, and 6 bases lay between the germline ends. The CDR3, as DNA: TGTGCCAGCAGCTTAACAGCCAACACTGAAGCTTTCTTT. This encodes CASSLTANTEAFF.

V usage is TRBV11-3 and J usage is TRBJ2-5, with a tentative D call TRBD2 (7 bases). Trimming pared 2 bases from V and 4 bases from J, leaving 11 bases between. Germline CDR1 SGHNT, CDR2 YENEEA. CDR3 length: 14 amino acids. The CDR3 DNA reads as TGTGCCAGCAGCTTACGGGGAGGGGGAGAGACCCAGTACTTC. Translating it yields CASSLRGGGETQYF.

The chain employs TRBV28 and TRBJ2-3; 7 positions match TRBD2. The J segment lost 0 bases and the V segment lost 5 bases, leaving 8 bases of the junction unmatched. The germline gives CDR1 MDHEN, CDR2 SYDVKM. This CDR3 has 16 residues. CDR3 DNA: TGTGCCAGCAGTATCTCGGGTAGCGGGAGCACAGATACGCAGTATTTT. Translating it yields CASSISGSGSTDTQYF.

The CDR3 region is CASSYGQGPPYEQYF. The CDR3 DNA reads as TGTGCCAGCAGCTATGGACAGGGTCCCCCCTACGAGCAGTACTTC. V usage is TRBV5-6 and J usage is TRBJ2-7, with 8 bases matching TRBD1. Looked up from germline, CDR1 is SGHDT and CDR2 is YYEEEE. The J segment lost 2 bases and the V segment lost 3 bases, leaving 7 bases of the junction unmatched. The CDR3 covers 15 residues.

The chain recombines TRBV19 with TRBJ1-1, with a weak D call TRBD1 (5 bases). Trimming pared 3 bases from V and 3 bases from J, leaving 11 bases between. The CDR3 is made up of 14 amino acids. Per the germline V gene, CDR1 is LNHDA and CDR2 is SQIVND (reference sequence). The CDR3 loop is CASSIGGKDTEAFF. DNA for the CDR3: TGTGCCAGTAGTATTGGGGGGAAAGACACTGAAGCTTTCTTT.